The TCR beta chain under discussion was sequenced for a study of blood T cell repertoires in COVID-19 (dated by TCRdb to the early 2020s). Regarding the study in general: Samples covering the acute and convalescent phases of COVID-19 were provided by collaborators in the United States, Italy and Spain. The material from the prospective study consisted of cDNA or gDNA derived from T cells, B-cell-depleted T cells, or PBMCs. Deeply sampled blood TCRbeta repertoires from subjects exposed to, actively infected with, or recovered from COVID-19 were included in the dataset. The repertoires were made available in a free public database intended to serve as a resource for research on the immune response to SARS-CoV-2. The samples were drawn from the first 160 participants of the ongoing ImmuneRACE study and from 950 to 1,500 subjects provided by 6 global collaborators. Nearly every sample came with metadata listing a de-identified subject ID, COVID-19 status, age in years and sex. Where available, HLA class I and class II types were taken from metadata supplied by the sample provider and were not determined by assay-based typing.

TCRbeta CDR3 regions were amplified from genomic DNA by means of the immunoSEQ Assay, a bias-controlled multiplex PCR. As for the authors' bioinformatics: The number of nucleated cells in each sample was estimated from the amplification of reference gene primers within the assay. To quantify the absolute abundance of each unique TCRbeta CDR3 rearrangement, sequence reads were collapsed and filtered. For each sample, productive Simpson clonality was calculated by taking the square root of Simpson's diversity index across productive rearrangements. Drawn from immuneACCESS, this table holds only the in-frame rearrangements with V and J called that TCRdb kept. Clones are partly lost; checked studies trace under half to an unresolved V gene and leave the rest unexplained. V, J and clone size were drawn from that table, and D and trimming were deduced from the DNA. The sample includes 320,000 or so clones, with around 85% observed a single time. The ten biggest clones cover around 1.9% of the sample.

Overall study outcomes, separate from this receptor: The quantity of clinical and demographic metadata differed by source and by participant and was supplied without curation.

V and J lose 3 bases and 7 bases, and a span of 13 bases separates them. As encoded in the germline V gene, CDR1 is MGHDK while CDR2 is SYGVNS. The CDR3 numbers 15 residues from cysteine through phenylalanine. The only DNA kept is the CDR3, 45 bases in frame from the first base. A remark on this clone: Its antigen specificity is not known. No base quality values were provided; no much bigger clone lies one nucleotide off.

Participants in the prospective study were enrolled through a virtual design, were aged roughly 18 to 100 years, and lived in roughly 24 United States geographic areas. Cohort assignment in the prospective study relied on participant-reported clinical history from a screening survey and a study questionnaire. A participant counted as exposed if, within 2 weeks of entering the study, that participant had been in contact with someone who had a PCR-confirmed or clinician-diagnosed COVID-19 case. In the prospective study, mobile phlebotomists collected whole blood, serum and a nasopharyngeal or oropharyngeal swab from each participant. Additional blood draws and questionnaires over an approximately 2-month period could optionally be provided by prospective study participants. Before DNA extraction, prospective study blood samples were shipped either frozen or at room temperature.

The receptor chain draws on TRBV25-1 and TRBJ1-6; the D gene cannot be named for sure. The sequencing sample was made of PBMCs or T cells enriched from blood (not recorded which). The receptor was isolated from a woman aged 25 to 39 who had been exposed to COVID-19. The CDR3 here reads CASSDPGEGNSPLHF. The DNA sequence is as follows: TGTGCCAGCAGTGACCCCGGGGAGGGAAATTCACCCCTCCACTTT.